This entry describes one TCR beta chain. Its specificity is unknown. This record comes from a study of T cell responses to AZD1222 COVID-19 vaccine. General study findings and limits: White British people made up most donors, females outnumbered males, and clonal diversity was possibly underestimated.

Method: immunoSEQ multiplex PCR; TCRdb's copy keeps in-frame clones and lacks some. The sample lists about 150,000 clones, approximately 91% occurring once. CDR1 and CDR2 (germline): SGDLS, YYNGEE. The CDR3 contains 19 residues. V lost 4 bases, J lost 3 bases, and 20 bases stayed unmatched. The TCR originated in an adult who received the AZD1222 COVID-19 vaccine. V usage is TRBV9 and J usage is TRBJ2-3, with 7 nucleotides matching TRBD2. The sequenced sample was peripheral blood, obtained 28 days after the second AZD1222 dose. The CDR3 DNA sequence: TGTGCCAGCAGCCCCTACCGGCTAGGGCTAGCGGACCTTACAGATACGCAGTATTTT. Protein: CASSPYRLGLADLTDTQYF.